This TCR beta chain was sequenced during a study of cytomegalovirus exposure and HLA in healthy donors (dated by TCRdb to 2016 to 2017). Concerning the study at large: An earlier analysis of approximately 640 of the donors reported more than 250 Gb of sequence data and 117 million unique TCR beta sequences from 190 million or so T cells. An early release covering 550 to 700 HLA-typed donors comprised roughly 300 gigabases of sequencing data and approximately 85 million unique TCR sequences. Among the 398 genotyped donors, about 85% belonged to the genetic ancestry cluster associated with self-reported Caucasian donors. The study aimed to test whether signatures of past pathogen exposure could be identified by cataloging public T cell receptors. The study used immunosequencing to profile the T cell repertoires of about 670 subjects and linked those repertoires to cytomegalovirus serostatus. A separate validation cohort of roughly 120 different subjects was used in addition to the approximately 610-subject first cohort. High-throughput TCR immunosequencing, statistical association of individual TCRs with disease status, and machine learning were combined to predict cytomegalovirus infection status. In a later analysis, previously published TCR beta repertoires from roughly 710 donors were re-analyzed and high-resolution HLA genotyping was added so that TCR occurrence patterns could be studied. The later analysis used no new phenotypic data to find candidate immune exposures, relying instead on TCR beta sequences and their occurrence across donors. An earlier analysis of roughly 580 of the donors used high-throughput TCR beta sequencing to judge whether each TCR beta V gene segment behaved as functional or pseudogenic. Donor age, sex, ethnicity and CMV serostatus were compiled together with the repertoire data. A later genetic analysis took genome-wide SNP genotypes for about 55% of the 666 donors and used that subset as a discovery cohort. All discovery cohort repertoires had been generated on a single sequencing platform. Both class I and class II loci were covered by HLA typing, at four-digit resolution. Typing coverage varied by locus: 629-630 donors for A, B, C, DRB1 and DQB1; roughly 510 for DQA1; about 590 for DPA1; approximately 470 for DPB1. Four to six DR-DQ haplotypes were handled as single units for association and clustering, since linkage in the cohort was strong. Among around 400 genotyped donors of the cohort, an average of approximately 200,000 unique TCR beta nucleotide sequences was sequenced per donor, of which 15% to 20% were non-productive.

Inclusive of the bounding cysteine and phenylalanine, the CDR3 is 15 residues long. Only the CDR3 portion is preserved as DNA: 45 bases, with reading frame beginning at the first base. From the germline V gene, CDR1 is SGDLS and CDR2 is YYNGEE. V lost 2 bases and J lost 0 bases, and the count of bases not matched to a germline gene is 3. Broad study findings and their caveats: Immune exposure information for the cohort was limited to CMV serostatus. In a later analysis, several top co-occurrence clusters were reported to appear linked to parvovirus B19, influenza, CMV and Epstein-Barr virus. About 15 rarely observed V segments, including chromosome 9 orphons, were excluded from the earlier analysis of approximately 600 of the donors because counts were too low. In this cohort, only TCR beta chains were sequenced, and detectable features were limited by the absence of alpha or paired-chain data. A cluster of highly shared sequence variants was judged likely to be a technical artifact of the sequencing pipeline. According to the authors, the approach could potentially be generalized to other disease states and immunological phenotypes. Specific HLA alleles were associated with over 15,000 TCR beta sequences at a false discovery rate of 0.05 in a later analysis. A later analysis found that most CMV-associated TCR beta chains appeared HLA-restricted, with HLA associations seemingly driven largely by CMV exposure. In a later analysis, TCR association rates were found to vary across HLA loci, with the most associated TCRs seen for DRB1 alleles and the fewest for HLA-C alleles. Correlated functional status among segregating V segments might reflect linkage disequilibrium, but an unknown experimental factor could not be ruled out. The 87-base-pair reads could not distinguish some IMGT-functional V segments, including TRBV6-2 and TRBV6-3, so those segments were excluded. Compared with the roughly 720-donor mean, donors in an Asian-associated ancestry cluster had fewer N-insertions in productive TCRs, according to a later genetic analysis. Because some donors lacked HLA typing at each locus, the association tests relied only on the typed subset. Assigning TCR associations to individual alleles was difficult when HLA alleles, especially DR and DQ, strongly co-occurred. Broadly in line with IMGT annotations, most TCR beta V segments showed up in productive rearrangements about 87% or about 30% of the time in an earlier analysis of several hundred of the donors. In the study, about 150 TCR beta chains were listed as associated with cytomegalovirus. A few of the identified cytomegalovirus-associated TCR beta chains were confirmed in vitro to be specific for cytomegalovirus antigens. A further reported finding was that TCR beta sequences accurately predicted the HLA-A and HLA-B alleles for most subjects in the first cohort. The classifier was reported to diagnose cytomegalovirus status with high specificity and sensitivity in both the original cohort and the validation cohort. Most TCR sequences were seen in very few donors, while some public TCRs were found in many individuals. A later genetic analysis associated a missense DCLRE1C variant with V-gene and J-gene trimming of TCR beta chains, and an independent cohort replicated the association. The presence/absence analyses assumed that sequencing depth was roughly uniform across donors, and that assumption may not be true. In a later analysis, HLA-associated TCR beta chains showed more clonal expansion and lower generation probabilities than non-associated chains that were equally common.

The cohort comprised several hundred healthy bone marrow donors. All cohort members were sampled while nominally healthy, although unrecorded immune exposures were likely present. The donor tested CMV seropositive and was one of the 289 seropositive cohort members. A peripheral blood sample was provided by each donor, and peripheral blood mononuclear cells were used for TCR beta sequencing. The Qiagen DNeasy Blood Extraction Kit was used to extract genomic DNA from the blood cell samples. Comments on this clone: Its binding antigen is unknown. Base qualities are not provided; no much larger clone lies one nucleotide away.

Receptor libraries were prepared by the immunoSEQ multiplex PCR assay. For the multiplex PCR, a mixture combining 60 forward primers for TCR Vbeta segments and 13 reverse primers for TCR Jbeta segments was used. Amplification of the CDR3 region of rearranged TCR beta genes was performed with a multiplex PCR assay on genomic DNA. The Illumina HiSeq System was used to sequence the amplified TCR beta libraries as 87-base-pair reads. For the original study's pipeline: Across the 666 repertoires, a later analysis counted 80 million or so unique TCR beta chains, around 11 million of which were shared by at least two donors. Raw reads were error-corrected and collapsed into unique sequences by a nearest-neighbor algorithm in which closely related sequences were merged to remove PCR and sequencing errors. V, D and J gene segments were assigned by aligning CDR3 sequences to IMGT reference sequences. For a sequence to be retained, at least a six-nucleotide match to both a V gene segment and a J gene segment was required. A rearrangement was called productive if the CDR3 had no stop codons and remained in frame with V and J, and every other rearrangement was called non-productive. CDR3 was defined by IMGT convention, running from the second conserved V-encoded cysteine to the conserved J-encoded phenylalanine. In an earlier analysis of 550 to 650 of the donors, sequences lacking an unambiguous match to a single V gene segment were excluded. In an earlier analysis of more than 500 of the donors, a V segment was called functional when productive rearrangements were above 56.7%, and segregating when the standard deviation between donors exceeded 5%. A statistical classification framework was developed to diagnose cytomegalovirus status using the catalog of TCR beta chain sequences. In a later analysis, TCR nucleotide sequences were compared against IMGT/GENE-DB human TR gene sequences so that V and J genes could be assigned. A later analysis assigned CDR3 sequences and most-parsimonious VDJ recombination scenarios with the TCRdist pipeline. A later analysis defined each TCR beta chain by its CDR3 amino acid sequence plus V-gene family, and excluded reads lacking a unique V-gene family. In a later analysis, fewer than 600 highly shared, low-generation-probability nucleotide sequences were removed to address suspected cross-contamination and a sequencing artifact. In a later analysis, a clonal expansion index was calculated for each public chain from normalized within-repertoire ranks of inferred template counts. In a later analysis, generation probabilities were computed with a VDJ recombination model fitted to out-of-frame rearrangements, and the resulting probabilities were checked against IGoR. A later analysis scored TCR-TCR, TCR-HLA and TCR-CMV co-occurrence with hypergeometric tests, applying a repertoire-size bias correction to TCR pairs. False discovery rates were estimated in a later analysis by permuting HLA or CMV assignments 20 times. In a later analysis, co-occurring TCRs were grouped with DBSCAN, and TCRdist sequence similarity was added when clustering was performed within HLA-allele-positive subsets. For co-occurrence clustering, repertoires with fewer than 30,000 or more than 120,000 public chains were excluded, along with five repertoires with anomalous nucleotide sharing. TCRdb limited this immuneACCESS table to in-frame rearrangements with V and J called. A share of clones is missing; checked studies link under half to unresolved V genes, and the rest is unexplained. The DNA gave D and trimming, while V, J and clone size come from that table. The table for this sample lists fewer than 85,000 clones; around 66% of them were counted only once. The top ten clones comprise approximately 5% of the sample.

Here the chain combines TRBV9 and TRBJ2-7, with TRBD2 identical over 9 junction bases. Material: PBMCs. The clonotype was recovered from a man in his 60s in good health and CMV-seropositive. The encoded CDR3 is CASSVGGGDSYEQYF. The nucleotides read TGTGCCAGCAGCGTCGGCGGGGGGGACTCCTACGAGCAGTACTTC.